This T cell receptor beta chain is drawn from a study of vaccination and CD4 T cells after COVID-19. The study sequenced cultured CD4+ T cell DNA using the Oncomine TCR Beta short-read assay. TCRdb fed the PCR reads into MiXCR, producing one record per CDR3 protein. The sample lists around 4,000 distinct CDR3 sequences, approximately 19% occurring once. With regard to this clonotype: The target antigen is unknown.

Treatment meaning: approximately nine-day PBMC culture with coronavirus spike peptide pools or control peptides (ViraFEST assay). The CDR3 has 18 residues. Germline V CDR1 and CDR2: SGHRS, YFSETQ. The trim removed 0 bases at V and 3 bases at J, leaving 10 bases unmatched. This sequence originates from a human donor who had recovered from COVID-19. Specimen: CD4+ T cells from blood, cultured in vitro. This sequence joins TRBV5-1 and TRBJ2-7, with 12 bases aligning to TRBD2. The CDR3 DNA sequence: TGCGCCAGCAGCTTGGGACTAGCGGGGGCCAATCCTCTCTACGAGCAGTACTTC. Protein product: CASSLGLAGANPLYEQYF.